The next 3 T cell receptor beta chains were all read from a single sample in a study of blood T cells in healthy people across ages. Through a sample-barcoded 5' primer and a J-beta primer mix, a second PCR was run for roughly 6 to 12 cycles. TCRdb reprocessed the 5' RACE reads via MiXCR and lists one record per CDR3 protein. The table records around 1,500,000 distinct CDR3 sequences, 42% of them present only once. The sequenced sample consisted of blood. The receptors were sampled from a young woman in good health.

The chain is built from TRBV6-6 and TRBJ2-3, with 9 bases matching TRBD2. Unmatched junction bases numbered 11, after V lost 8 bases and J lost 5 bases. Germline CDR1 and CDR2: MNHNY and SVGAGI (reference sequence). The CDR3 is 15 residues long. The CDR3: CASSGGASGEDTQYF. The CDR3 DNA sequence: TGTGCCAGCTCCGGCGGGGCTAGCGGGGAAGATACGCAGTATTTT.

The V and J genes are TRBV28 and TRBJ2-3; D may correspond to TRBD1 or TRBD2 (6 bases each). The germline gives CDR1 MDHEN, CDR2 SYDVKM. Trimming left V 10 bases short and J 3 bases short, with 14 bases between. CDR3 length: 13 amino acids. CDR3 protein: CATDGGQTDTQYF. As DNA, the CDR3 is TGTGCCACCGACGGGGGCCAAACAGATACGCAGTATTTT.

There are a few counts of this clonotype. This chain links TRBV4-1 with TRBJ2-7, with D perhaps assigned TRBD1 or TRBD2 (5 bases each). Trimming took off 0 bases at V and 3 bases at J, with 15 bases between the two ends. This CDR3 comprises 16 residues. CDR1 is MGHRA, CDR2 YSYEKL, per germline. CDR3 amino acids: CASSQDSSGTDYEQYF. The CDR3 DNA reads TGCGCCAGCAGCCAAGATAGTTCAGGGACGGACTACGAGCAGTACTTC.